These 14 T cell receptor beta chains share one sample of origin, sequenced in a study of cytomegalovirus exposure and HLA in healthy donors. In the PCR, 60 Vbeta and 13 Jbeta primers were used. The assay was immunoSEQ multiplex PCR, and TCRdb's table has in-frame clones only and misses some. The data contain fewer than 70,000 clones, approximately 71% of them singletons. The specimen was PBMCs. These receptors were collected from a man between 45 and 60 years old in good health and CMV-seronegative.

The chain links TRBV7-6 to TRBJ1-4; 7 bases are shared with TRBD1. Germline CDR1 is SGHVS and CDR2 is FNYEAQ. Losses at the gene ends were 3 bases for V and 8 bases for J; bases not matched to a gene: 6. CDR3 length: 14 residues. CDR3 coding DNA: TGTGCCAGCAGCTTGGGGACAGTTAACGAAAAACTGTTTTTT. Its translation is CASSLGTVNEKLFF.

The rearrangement joins TRBV5-4 to TRBJ1-2, with 8 bases aligning to TRBD1. The CDR3 spans 15 residues. V was pared by 4 bases and J by 2 bases, with 7 bases of the junction left unmatched. The germline V gene has CDR1 SGHNT and CDR2 YYREEE (reference sequence). CDR3 sequence (DNA): TGTGCCAGCAGCATATCGACAGGGGTGAACTATGGCTACACCTTC. Translating gives CASSISTGVNYGYTF.

The chain couples TRBV5-1 to TRBJ2-1; 10 nucleotides agree with TRBD2. Trimming cost V 5 bases and J 11 bases; bases outside gene matches: 7. The germline V gene has CDR1 SGHRS and CDR2 YFSETQ. The CDR3 consists of 13 residues. CDR3 bases: TGCGCCAGCAGGGTGGCTAGCGGGGGTAAGCAGTTCTTC. Encoded protein: CASRVASGGKQFF. Drawing the rest from reference TRBV5-1 and TRBJ2-1, the complete variable domain is KAGVTQTPRYLIKTRGQQVTLSCSPISGHRSVSWYQQTPGQGLQFLFEYFSETQRNKGNFPGRFSGRQFSNSRSEMNVSTLELGDSALYLCASRVASGGKQFFGPGTRLTVL.

This sequence joins TRBV5-1 and TRBJ1-1, with 10 bases that match TRBD1. The CDR3 loop spans 17 amino acids. CDR1 is SGHRS, CDR2 YFSETQ, per germline. Trimming took 0 bases from V and 1 from J; bases not matched to a gene: 6. DNA for the CDR3: TGCGCCAGCAGCTTGGGACAGGGGGCACGAACGAACACTGAAGCTTTCTTT. It is translated as CASSLGQGARTNTEAFF.

The CDR3 sequence is CAWRENSNSPLHF. The CDR3 DNA reads as TGTGCCTGGAGAGAAAACAGCAATTCACCCCTCCACTTT. The rearrangement joins TRBV30 to TRBJ1-6, with D unclear. V lost 3 bases and J lost 7, with 10 bases in between. Germline V CDR1 and CDR2: GTSNPN, SVGIG (reference sequence). The CDR3 is 13 residues long.

As regards this clone: Germline and junction disagree at one end, which may indicate a read error. This chain joins TRBV7-9 and TRBJ1-2; a possible D gene is TRBD1 (6 bases). Germline lookup yields CDR1 SEHNR and CDR2 FQNEAQ (reference sequence). CDR3 length equals 14 residues. In nucleotides, the CDR3 is TGTTCCAGCACCGGTGTCAGGGGTAACTATGGCTACACCTTC. Its translation is CSSTGVRGNYGYTF. Variable domain in full (rest from reference TRBV7-9 and TRBJ1-2): DTGVSQNPRHKITKRGQNVTFRCDPISEHNRLYWYRQTLGQGPEFLTYFQNEAQLEKSRLLSDRFSAERPKGSFSTLEIQRTEQGDSAMYLCSSTGVRGNYGYTFGSGTRLTVV.

The table lists this clone with a few counts. V and J are TRBV18 and TRBJ2-7, with a possible D match to TRBD1 (6 bases). CDR1 and CDR2 (germline): KGHSH, LQKENI. With 4 bases removed from V and 0 bases from J, the gap between germline ends came to 16 bases. This CDR3 is 16 amino acids long. The CDR3 loop reads CASSQRNRDISYEQYF. The CDR3 bases are TGTGCCAGCTCACAGAGGAACCGGGACATCTCCTACGAGCAGTACTTC.

The CDR3, as DNA: TGTGCCAGCAGTTTCGAGGGACAGGGTTCCACCTACGAGCAGTACTTC. Protein: CASSFEGQGSTYEQYF. The chain links TRBV27 to TRBJ2-7, with TRBD1 identical over 9 bases. Germline values: CDR1 MNHEY, CDR2 SMNVEV (reference sequence). The CDR3 extends over 16 amino acids. After removal of 3 bases from V and 2 bases from J, the junction contained 8 bases not matched to a gene.

CDR3 sequence (DNA): TGTGCCAGCAGCTTAACGGGGGTTACAGCCGGGGAGCTGTTTTTT. Its protein product is CASSLTGVTAGELFF. J is TRBJ2-2 and V is TRBV11-3; D is perhaps TRBD2 (6 bases). The germline V gene encodes CDR1 SGHNT and CDR2 YENEEA. The V gene lost 2 bases and the J gene lost 6 bases, with 13 bases spanning the gap. This CDR3 spans 15 amino acids. Supplemented by reference TRBV11-3 and TRBJ2-2, the full variable domain reads EAGVVQSPRYKIIEKKQPVAFWCNPISGHNTLYWYLQNLGQGPELLIRYENEEAVDDSQLPKDRFSAERLKGVDSTLKIQPAELGDSAVYLCASSLTGVTAGELFFGEGSRLTVL.

This chain connects TRBV5-6 to TRBJ2-1, with TRBD1 matching 11 bases. CDR1 and CDR2 from the germline V gene are SGHDT and YYEEEE. The CDR3 sequence is 16 residues long. V dropped 0 bases and J dropped 2; count of bases not matched to a gene: 1. DNA for the CDR3: TGTGCCAGCAGCTTGGCGGACAGGGGGCCCTACAATGAGCAGTTCTTC. Translation gives CASSLADRGPYNEQFF.

This clone was seen more than once but under ten times. The chain joins TRBV7-6 to TRBJ1-1; 7 bases fit TRBD1. The germline V gene encodes CDR1 SGHVS and CDR2 FNYEAQ. The CDR3 contains 13 residues. J was trimmed by 3 bases and V by 5 bases; bases with no gene match: 3. CDR3 in amino acids: CASSQQGDTEAFF. As DNA, the CDR3 is TGTGCCAGCAGCCAGCAGGGGGACACTGAAGCTTTCTTT. The full variable domain, its missing parts supplied by reference TRBV7-6 and TRBJ1-1, is GAGVSQSPRYKVTKRGQDVALRCDPISGHVSLYWYRQALGQGPEFLTYFNYEAQQDKSGLPNDRFSAERPEGSISTLTIQRTEQRDSAMYRCASSQQGDTEAFFGQGTRLTVV.

The gene calls are TRBV18 and TRBJ1-1; D not resolved. Germline V gene sequence: CDR1 KGHSH, CDR2 LQKENI. The CDR3 has 13 amino acids. The V gene lost 3 bases and the J gene lost 1 base, with 6 bases spanning the gap. CDR3 in DNA: TGTGCCAGCTCACCTAATCGGAACACTGAAGCTTTCTTT. Amino acids: CASSPNRNTEAFF. Combining the CDR3 with reference TRBV18 and TRBJ1-1 gives the whole variable domain NAGVMQNPRHLVRRRGQEARLRCSPMKGHSHVYWYRQLPEEGLKFMVYLQKENIIDESGMPKERFSAEFPKEGPSILRIQQVVRGDSAAYFCASSPNRNTEAFFGQGTRLTVV.

This clone was counted a single time. The rearrangement uses TRBV7-6 and TRBJ2-1; 10 positions agree with TRBD2. The CDR3 length is 16 residues. Germline trimming cut 5 bases from V and 4 bases from J; bases unmatched to any gene: 8. Germline CDR1 and CDR2: SGHVS and FNYEAQ. The CDR3 loop is CASSPTGTSDYNEQFF. The CDR3 coding sequence is TGTGCCAGCAGCCCCACCGGGACTAGCGATTACAATGAGCAGTTCTTC.

This chain connects TRBV25-1 to TRBJ1-1; tentatively, D is TRBD1 (6 bases). Trimming shortened V by 8 bases and J by 5 bases, and 21 bases separated the two germline ends. This CDR3 region has 15 residues. Per germline, CDR1 MGHDK and CDR2 SYGVNS. Written as DNA, the CDR3 is TGTGCCAGCGGTGGTGGCAGGGGAATTGGGACTGAAGCTTTCTTT. Amino acids: CASGGGRGIGTEAFF. The full variable domain, with the rest looked up from reference TRBV25-1 and TRBJ1-1, is EADIYQTPRYLVIGTGKKITLECSQTMGHDKMYWYQQDPGMELHLIHYSYGVNSTEKGDLSSESTVSRIRTEHFPLTLESARPSHTSQYLCASGGGRGIGTEAFFGQGTRLTVV.